A single sample is the source of the 23 T cell receptor beta chains below, sequenced in a study of T cells in Graves' hyperthyroidism and ophthalmopathy. There were TCR beta CDR3 regions amplified from RNA transcripts. The study used the HTBI primer set for a first-round RT-PCR of the TCR CDR3. One entry per CDR3 protein results from TCRdb running MiXCR on the multiplex PCR reads. The sample has more than 450,000 distinct CDR3 sequences; around 15% are singletons. Sequenced: blood. The source of these receptors is a woman between 35 and 50 years old with Graves' hyperthyroidism.

The chain has TRBV24-1 and TRBJ2-6; no clear D gene. The CDR3 runs 15 residues. From germline, CDR1 is KGHDR and CDR2 SFDVKD. V lost 9 bases and J lost 2, with 13 bases in between. CDR3 in amino acids: CATSSAEAGANVLTF. Here the CDR3 DNA reads TGTGCCACCTCCAGCGCAGAGGCTGGGGCCAACGTCCTGACTTTC.

V gene TRBV12-3 or TRBV12-4 combines with J gene TRBJ2-1; possible D gene TRBD1, 5 bases. The CDR3 loop spans 14 amino acids. The germline V and J ends were trimmed by 4 bases and 4 bases, with 11 bases remaining between them. CDR3 coding DNA: TGTGCCAGCAGTTCGGTAAGGGGATACAATGAGCAGTTCTTC. Its protein is CASSSVRGYNEQFF.

In this sample, this clonotype turned up a few times. The chain employs TRBV2 and TRBJ1-3, with D possibly being TRBD1 (5 bases). CDR3 size: 15 residues. V lost 8 bases, J lost 0 bases, and 14 bases lay in between. Looked up from germline, CDR1 is SNHLY and CDR2 is FYNNEI. CDR3 sequence (DNA): TGTGCCAGCCTATACAGGCAAAGCTCTGGAAACACCATATATTTT. Encoded protein: CASLYRQSSGNTIYF.

This sequence joins TRBV19 and TRBJ2-6; no definite D call. Germline V gene sequence: CDR1 LNHDA, CDR2 SQIVND (reference sequence). CDR3 length equals 15 residues. Trimming removed 6 bases at V and 0 bases at J, with 9 bases between. DNA of the CDR3: TGTGCCAGTAGCGACGTAAGCTCTGGGGCCAACGTCCTGACTTTC. It yields the protein CASSDVSSGANVLTF.

This clonotype was counted at least ten times. The V call is TRBV5-1, the J call TRBJ2-1; TRBD1 or TRBD2 may be the D gene (5 bases each). CDR1 and CDR2 from the germline V gene are SGHRS and YFSETQ. The CDR3 extends over 13 amino acids. Trimming removed 4 bases at V and 5 bases at J, with 10 bases between. In DNA, the CDR3 is TGCGCCAGCAGCCCGGGGCCCAACAATGAGCAGTTCTTC. Amino acids: CASSPGPNNEQFF.

This clonotype was seen many times. V and J are TRBV10-3 and TRBJ1-1; D remains ambiguous. This CDR3 has 15 amino acids. Trimming stripped 3 bases from V and 0 bases from J, with 11 bases between. Germline assignment: CDR1 ENHRY and CDR2 SYGVKD. CDR3 residues: CAISDDNNVNTEAFF. The DNA of the CDR3 is TGTGCCATCAGTGATGATAACAATGTGAACACTGAAGCTTTCTTT.

The sample holds many counts of this clonotype. V is TRBV28 and J is TRBJ1-5, with a possible D match to TRBD1 (6 bases). CDR1 and CDR2 (germline): MDHEN, SYDVKM. The CDR3 runs 15 residues. V gave up 4 bases and J gave up 1 base, with 11 bases separating them. The DNA for the CDR3 is TGTGCCAGCAGTTCAGGACAGTTCAGCAATCAGCCCCAGCATTTT. Translated, it gives CASSSGQFSNQPQHF.

This clonotype has only a few counts. The chain couples TRBV20-1 to TRBJ2-5; 10 bases line up with TRBD2. The V gene's germline CDR1 is DFQATT and CDR2 SNEGSKA (reference sequence). This CDR3 is 13 amino acids long. With 6 bases clipped from V and 5 bases from J, the junction kept 6 bases outside the gene matches. In nucleotides, the CDR3 is TGCAGTGCCCCGGGACTAGCGTTGGAGACCCAGTACTTC. It yields the protein CSAPGLALETQYF.

CDR3 sequence: CASSGTGADSPLHF. CDR3 nucleotides: TGCGCCAGCAGCGGAACAGGGGCGGATTCACCCCTCCACTTT. The chain employs TRBV5-1 and TRBJ1-6; 7 bases agree with TRBD1. V shed 4 bases and J 8 bases; nucleotides not matched to a gene: 6. The germline CDR1 and CDR2 sequences are SGHRS and YFSETQ. The CDR3 consists of 14 residues.

This clonotype was counted many times. The J gene is TRBJ1-1, the V gene TRBV6-1; D unresolved. Trimming cost V 2 bases and J 0 bases, with 10 bases left between them. Germline-derived CDR1 and CDR2 are MNHNS and SASEGT. There are 15 residues in the CDR3. DNA for the CDR3: TGTGCCAGCAGTGAAATGGCGGCAATGAACACTGAAGCTTTCTTT. As protein: CASSEMAAMNTEAFF.

The CDR3 protein is CAWSAEIWAYGYTF. In DNA form, the CDR3 reads TGTGCCTGGAGTGCAGAGATTTGGGCCTATGGCTACACCTTC. The chain carries TRBV30 and TRBJ1-2; D gene uncertain. V was cut by 1 base and J by 4 bases, with 13 bases left in between. In germline, CDR1 is GTSNPN, CDR2 SVGIG (reference sequence). The CDR3 consists of 14 residues.

This clonotype was seen ten or more times. The chain carries TRBV6-1 and TRBJ2-2; D gene unclear. This CDR3 has 18 amino acids. CDR1 and CDR2 from the germline V gene are MNHNS and SASEGT. The V gene lost 0 bases and the J gene lost 4 bases, with 18 bases spanning the gap. CDR3 in amino acids: CASSEAAFDPVVTGELFF. Here the CDR3 DNA reads TGTGCCAGCAGTGAAGCCGCCTTCGACCCGGTCGTCACCGGGGAGCTGTTTTTT.

The chain employs TRBV5-1 and TRBJ2-7, with D perhaps being TRBD1 or TRBD2 (6 bases each). The V end was cut by 3 bases, the J end by 5 bases, with 15 bases between. CDR1 SGHRS and CDR2 YFSETQ come from the germline V gene. CDR3 length: 14 amino acids. CDR3 bases: TGCGCCAGCAGCTCAGGCGGGGACACGAACGAGCAGTACTTC. Translating it yields CASSSGGDTNEQYF.

This clonotype was detected many times. The V gene is TRBV20-1, the J gene TRBJ2-7, with D perhaps matching TRBD2 (6 bases). This CDR3 is built from 12 residues. Germline V gene lookup returns CDR1 DFQATT and CDR2 SNEGSKA (reference sequence). Trimming left V 3 bases short and J 4 bases short, with 10 bases between. CDR3 protein: CSARLEGYEQYF. Here the CDR3 DNA reads TGCAGTGCTAGGTTGGAGGGTTACGAGCAGTACTTC.

This clonotype was observed a few times. The gene calls are TRBV18 and TRBJ1-4, with 7 bases that match TRBD1. The junction had 7 bases not matched to a gene; V was cut back by 4 bases and J by 8 bases. Germline CDR1 is KGHSH and CDR2 is LQKENI. This CDR3 is 14 amino acids long. Here the CDR3 DNA reads TGTGCCAGCTCACTCGACAGGGTTGGCGAAAAACTGTTTTTT. Residues: CASSLDRVGEKLFF. Filled out from reference TRBV18 and TRBJ1-4, the complete variable domain reads NAGVMQNPRHLVRRRGQEARLRCSPMKGHSHVYWYRQLPEEGLKFMVYLQKENIIDESGMPKERFSAEFPKEGPSILRIQQVVRGDSAAYFCASSLDRVGEKLFFGSGTQLSVL.

This clonotype occurred many times. The chain couples TRBV5-1 to TRBJ2-7; 7 nucleotides agree with TRBD1. CDR3 length equals 15 residues. Germline-derived CDR1 and CDR2 are SGHRS and YFSETQ. Unmatched junction bases numbered 6, after V lost 0 bases and J lost 3 bases. As DNA, the CDR3 is TGCGCCAGCAGCTTGGCCCGGGACAGAGTCTACGAGCAGTACTTC. Translated, it gives CASSLARDRVYEQYF.

This clonotype appeared many times. The chain recombines TRBV6-1 with TRBJ1-5; TRBD1 matches at 7 bases. V was clipped by 7 bases and J by 0 bases; unmatched bases: 6. The germline gives CDR1 MNHNS, CDR2 SASEGT. The CDR3 is 15 residues long. The CDR3 DNA is TGTGCCAGCACTCCGGACAGGAATAGCAATCAGCCCCAGCATTTT. This sequence encodes CASTPDRNSNQPQHF.

This clonotype came up a few times. The rearrangement joins TRBV4-2 to TRBJ2-1; 7 nucleotides align to TRBD2. The CDR3 extends over 18 amino acids. Germline-derived CDR1 and CDR2 are LGHNA and YNFKEQ. With V trimmed by 3 bases and J by 0 bases, 11 bases remained unmatched. CDR3 in DNA: TGTGCCAGCAGCCAGGGTAGCGGGCCGACAAGCTCCTACAATGAGCAGTTCTTC. Encoded protein: CASSQGSGPTSSYNEQFF.

A note on this clonotype: It may be a read error: a sequence one base away is much more abundant. The rearrangement joins TRBV12-5 to TRBJ1-1, with D possibly TRBD1 on 5 matching bases. Germline loops: CDR1 LGHNT, CDR2 FRNRAP. The V gene lost 5 bases and the J gene lost 1 base, with 14 bases spanning the gap. The CDR3 loop spans 15 amino acids. CDR3 in amino acids: CASGLWSGPNTEAFF. CDR3 nucleotides: TGTGCTAGTGGTCTTTGGTCGGGGCCGAACACTGAAGCTTTCTTT.

This clonotype was counted between two and nine times. The V gene is TRBV2, the J gene TRBJ1-5, with D perhaps matching TRBD1 (5 bases). V lost 7 bases and J lost 2, with 12 bases in between. Germline values: CDR1 SNHLY, CDR2 FYNNEI. The CDR3 spans 14 residues. The CDR3 bases are TGTGCCAGCACCGAATTAGGGGGCAATCAGCCCCAGCATTTT. It encodes CASTELGGNQPQHF. The entire variable domain, with the rest obtained from reference TRBV2 and TRBJ1-5, is as follows: EPEVTQTPSHQVTQMGQEVILRCVPISNHLYFYWYRQILGQKVEFLVSFYNNEISEKSEIFDDQFSVERPDGSNFTLKIRSTKLEDSAMYFCASTELGGNQPQHFGDGTRLSIL.

This clonotype was picked up many times. This chain joins TRBV2 and TRBJ2-7; 8 bases map to TRBD1. This CDR3 contains 14 residues. Germline values: CDR1 SNHLY, CDR2 FYNNEI. V dropped 4 bases and J dropped 3; count of bases not matched to a gene: 5. CDR3 amino acids: CASSGTGLGYEQYF. DNA of the CDR3: TGTGCCAGCAGTGGGACAGGGTTGGGCTACGAGCAGTACTTC.

The V call is TRBV20-1, the J call TRBJ1-1, with D unclear. The CDR3 is made up of 10 amino acids. The germline gives CDR1 DFQATT, CDR2 SNEGSKA (reference sequence). The CDR3 here is CSGESTEAFF. CDR3 DNA: TGCAGCGGCGAGAGCACTGAAGCTTTCTTT.

The chain carries TRBV30 and TRBJ2-5; D is possibly TRBD2 (6 bases). The CDR3 consists of 14 residues. V dropped 6 bases and J dropped 4 bases, with 18 bases sitting between them. Germline CDR1 reads GTSNPN; CDR2 reads SVGIG (reference sequence). The CDR3: CACHNPRGTETQYF. The CDR3 DNA sequence: TGTGCCTGCCACAACCCCCGGGGGACAGAGACCCAGTACTTC.